The rows below give T cell receptor beta chains drawn from one sample of a study of T cell clonotyping in hematopoietic cell transplantation. Clones were sequenced by immunoSEQ multiplex PCR, and TCRdb holds only the in-frame ones, with some missing. The profile shows approximately 17,000 clones, almost 90% of them singletons. Sequencing was carried out using peripheral blood mononuclear cells. These receptors were obtained from a man aged 45 to 65 in good health. Some clones in this sample may be carry-over from other donors' samples. Both conserved end residues are part of each CDR3. A D gene is named only where the DNA matches it firmly. Clone size is stated in some rows and not others, as once, few, many or a class when expanded.

j_gene	v_gene	abundance	d_gene	len	CDR3nt	CDR3aa
TRBJ1-4	TRBV4-2	-	-	15	TGTGCCAGCAGCCAAGTAGGGAGGGAAAATGAAAAACTGTTTTTT	CASSQVGRENEKLFF
TRBJ1-1	TRBV4-1	-	-	15	TGCGCCAGCAGTCTCCTGGGTCTCTCTAACACTGAAGCTTTCTTT	CASSLLGLSNTEAFF
TRBJ2-3	TRBV5-1	-	-	16	TGCGCCAGCAGCCCTGCGTGGGGGCCGAGCACAGATACGCAGTATTTT	CASSPAWGPSTDTQYF
TRBJ2-6	TRBV11-3	-	TRBD1	17	TGTGCCAGCAGCTTCGGACAGGGGGAGAGCGGGGCCAACGTCCTGACTTTC	CASSFGQGESGANVLTF
TRBJ1-5	TRBV29-1	once	-	12	TGCAGCGTTCTCTCTGGCGATCAGCCCCAGCATTTT	CSVLSGDQPQHF
TRBJ1-4	TRBV30	-	-	13	TGTGCCTGGAGTGTAGAGGTTGGGGAAAAACTGTTTTTT	CAWSVEVGEKLFF
TRBJ1-1	TRBV6-5	-	-	14	TGTGCCAGCAGTTACGGCCGGGTGAACACTGAAGCTTTCTTT	CASSYGRVNTEAFF
TRBJ2-3	TRBV7-3	-	-	16	TGTGCCAGCAGCCTAACAACTAGAACGGGCACAGATACGCAGTATTTT	CASSLTTRTGTDTQYF
TRBJ1-2	TRBV2	-	-	14	TGTGCCAGCAGTGAAATGGCGTCTAACTATGGCTACACCTTC	CASSEMASNYGYTF
TRBJ1-4	TRBV2	once	-	15	TGTGCCAGCGGACGGAAACGAGGGGGTAGTGAAAAACTGTTTTTT	CASGRKRGGSEKLFF
TRBJ1-5	TRBV5-6	-	-	15	TGTGCCAGCAGCTCGGGGGGCAGTCCATTGAAGCCCCAGCATTTT	CASSSGGSPLKPQHF
TRBJ1-2	TRBV28	-	-	13	TGTGCCAGCAGTCCGGGGGTCAGGGCTGGCTACACCTTC	CASSPGVRAGYTF
TRBJ1-1	TRBV30	-	-	14	TGTGCCTGGAGTGTGGTTAGGGCCGGCACTGAAGCTTTCTTT	CAWSVVRAGTEAFF
TRBJ2-7	TRBV4-1	once	-	16	TGCGCCAGCAGCCAAGCGGCCAGCCGAAAGTCCTACGAGCAGTACTTC	CASSQAASRKSYEQYF
TRBJ1-6	TRBV5-1	-	-	15	TGCGCCAGCAGCTTGGCCTTAGGGGAGGGGTCACCCCTCCACTTT	CASSLALGEGSPLHF
TRBJ1-1	TRBV5-1	-	-	14	TGCGCCAGCAGCTACCAGGACGTGAACACTGAAGCTTTCTTT	CASSYQDVNTEAFF
TRBJ2-7	TRBV5-4	-	-	13	TGTGCCAGCAGTCGGGACCTTACCTCCGAGCAGTACTTC	CASSRDLTSEQYF
TRBJ2-5	TRBV5-1	-	TRBD1	15	TGCGCCAGCAGCTCGGTGACAGGGGGCAGGGAGACCCAGTACTTC	CASSSVTGGRETQYF
TRBJ1-2	TRBV4-1	-	-	14	TGCGCCAGCAGCCCGTCCTGGGGAGACTATGGCTACACCTTC	CASSPSWGDYGYTF
TRBJ1-5	TRBV19	-	-	14	TGTGCCAGTAGTATTCAGGGGCGGGATCAGCCCCAGCATTTT	CASSIQGRDQPQHF
TRBJ1-5	TRBV4-1	-	-	15	TGCGCCAGCAGCCAAGGCGAAGGGGACAATCAGCCCCAGCATTTT	CASSQGEGDNQPQHF
TRBJ1-1	TRBV29-1	-	-	15	TGCAGCGTTGAAATGTCCCCCAGTTGGAACACTGAAGCTTTCTTT	CSVEMSPSWNTEAFF
TRBJ1-2	TRBV4-3	-	TRBD1	13	TGCGCCAGCAGCCAAGTGACAGGGGACGGCTACACCTTC	CASSQVTGDGYTF
TRBJ1-3	TRBV10-1	few	-	13	TGCGCCAGCAGACAGAGCTCTGGAAACACCATATATTTT	CASRQSSGNTIYF
TRBJ2-1	TRBV30	-	-	12	TGTGCCTGGAGACACCCTAGGGGTGAGCAGTTCTTC	CAWRHPRGEQFF
TRBJ2-1	TRBV28	-	-	16	TGTGCCAGCAGCTACAGGGACATCTCTGGGGACAATGAGCAGTTCTTC	CASSYRDISGDNEQFF
TRBJ2-5	TRBV2	-	-	14	TGTGCCAGCAGTGAAGTCGGGGGGCAGGAGACCCAGTACTTC	CASSEVGGQETQYF
TRBJ1-6	TRBV4-1	-	TRBD1	15	TGCGCCAGCAGCCATACAGGGGGCCGTTATTCACCCCTCCACTTT	CASSHTGGRYSPLHF
TRBJ2-5	TRBV4-2	-	-	14	TGTGCCAGCAGCCAAGATGAACGAGGGGAGACCCAGTACTTC	CASSQDERGETQYF
TRBJ1-5	TRBV2	-	-	15	TGTGCCAGCAGTGAGGGGGGGCAGCCCAATCAGCCCCAGCATTTT	CASSEGGQPNQPQHF
TRBJ2-7	TRBV7-8	few	TRBD1	14	TGTGCCAGCAGCTATTCGGGACAGGGGGTTTCGCAGTACTTC	CASSYSGQGVSQYF
TRBJ1-3	TRBV5-1	-	TRBD1	17	TGCGCCAGCAGCATGAGGGGGACAGGGGAAGCTGGAAACACCATATATTTT	CASSMRGTGEAGNTIYF
TRBJ2-1	TRBV6-6	once	TRBD2	15	TGTGCCAGCAGCCGTACTAGCGGGGGTAACAGTGAGCAGTTCTTC	CASSRTSGGNSEQFF
TRBJ2-7	TRBV4-1	-	-	16	TGCGCCAGCAGCCAAGATATCGGCAGGTGGTCCTACGAGCAGTACTTC	CASSQDIGRWSYEQYF
TRBJ1-4	TRBV25-1	-	-	12	TGTGCCAGCAGTAGTGACGCGTCTTTGCTGTTTTTT	CASSSDASLLFF
TRBJ2-7	TRBV30	-	-	15	TGTGCCTGGAGTCCTCCCGTAGGGTGGGTCTACGAGCAGTACTTC	CAWSPPVGWVYEQYF
TRBJ1-2	TRBV29-1	-	TRBD1	14	TGCAGCGTTGAAGATCAGGACAGGGGCTATGGCTACACCTTC	CSVEDQDRGYGYTF
TRBJ2-3	TRBV14	-	TRBD2	15	TGTGCCAGCAGCCAGCCGGGACTACCCTCTGATACGCAGTATTTT	CASSQPGLPSDTQYF
TRBJ2-7	TRBV6-1	-	-	13	TGTGCCAGCCTCTACGGGCCATCCTACGAGCAGTACTTC	CASLYGPSYEQYF
TRBJ1-1	TRBV14	-	-	12	TGTGCCAGCAGCCATTTCGATACTGAAGCTTTCTTT	CASSHFDTEAFF
TRBJ2-3	TRBV2	once	-	14	TGTGCCAGCATTCCACCTGGAACTTTGGATACGCAGTATTTT	CASIPPGTLDTQYF
TRBJ1-3	TRBV6-5	-	-	14	TGTGCCAGCGGGCCGGTGGGACGTGGAAACACCATATATTTT	CASGPVGRGNTIYF
TRBJ2-7	TRBV14	-	-	12	TGTGCCAGCAGCCTGGTAGGGGACGAGCAGTACTTC	CASSLVGDEQYF
TRBJ1-4	TRBV28	-	-	11	TGTGCCAGCAGCGCGGGTGAGGGTTTGTTTTTT	CASSAGEGLFF
TRBJ2-1	TRBV2	-	TRBD2	13	TGTGCCAGCAGACTAGCGGGGAGGGATGAGCAGTTCTTC	CASRLAGRDEQFF
TRBJ2-7	TRBV14	-	-	17	TGTGCCAGCAGCCTATTACCCAATTCTGCGGCGTCCTACGAGCAGTACTTC	CASSLLPNSAASYEQYF
TRBJ1-5	TRBV30	-	-	13	TGTGCCTGGAGTGTAGGGACCAATCAGCCCCAGCATTTT	CAWSVGTNQPQHF
TRBJ2-7	TRBV6-5	-	-	12	TGTGCCAGCAGTCCCTCCCCCTACGAGCAGTACTTC	CASSPSPYEQYF
TRBJ1-4	TRBV6-1	-	-	10	TGTGCCAGCAGTAGGAATAAACTGTTTTTT	CASSRNKLFF